The 3 T cell receptor beta chains listed next were all sequenced from one sample in a study of OX40 agonist ivuxolimab in advanced cancers. Clones were read by immunoSEQ multiplex PCR, and TCRdb kept only the in-frame ones, dropping some. Of around 64,000 clones listed, approximately 90% are singletons. This material consisted of CD4+ or CD8+ T cells sorted from blood, taken in a trial of the OX40 agonist ivuxolimab. The receptor set was obtained from an adult with an advanced solid tumor such as melanoma, head and neck, liver or kidney cancer.

V and J are TRBV4-3 and TRBJ1-2; D remains ambiguous. CDR3 length: 14 amino acids. Germline values: CDR1 LGHNA, CDR2 YSLEER. The V and J ends lost 0 bases and 5 bases respectively, with 10 bases between them. CDR3 nucleotide sequence: TGCGCCAGCAGCCAAGATCTAGTGGGGTATGGCTACACCTTC. Its protein is CASSQDLVGYGYTF.

The chain employs TRBV18 and TRBJ2-5; 7 nucleotides line up with TRBD2. The germline gives CDR1 KGHSH, CDR2 LQKENI. V shed 0 bases, J shed 4 bases, and the junction held 5 bases outside the gene matches. The length of the CDR3 is 15 residues. The CDR3 sequence is CASSPPPGGGETQYF. Written as DNA, the CDR3 is TGTGCCAGCTCACCACCCCCCGGCGGGGGAGAGACCCAGTACTTC.

V usage is TRBV9 and J usage is TRBJ1-2, with D perhaps TRBD1 (6 bases). The germline V gene has CDR1 SGDLS and CDR2 YYNGEE. The CDR3 spans 14 residues. Deletions cut 0 bases from V and 4 bases from J, with 10 bases between. Written as DNA, the CDR3 is TGTGCCAGCAGCGTAGTAGGGGGTGGCTATGGCTACACCTTC. Translated, it gives CASSVVGGGYGYTF.